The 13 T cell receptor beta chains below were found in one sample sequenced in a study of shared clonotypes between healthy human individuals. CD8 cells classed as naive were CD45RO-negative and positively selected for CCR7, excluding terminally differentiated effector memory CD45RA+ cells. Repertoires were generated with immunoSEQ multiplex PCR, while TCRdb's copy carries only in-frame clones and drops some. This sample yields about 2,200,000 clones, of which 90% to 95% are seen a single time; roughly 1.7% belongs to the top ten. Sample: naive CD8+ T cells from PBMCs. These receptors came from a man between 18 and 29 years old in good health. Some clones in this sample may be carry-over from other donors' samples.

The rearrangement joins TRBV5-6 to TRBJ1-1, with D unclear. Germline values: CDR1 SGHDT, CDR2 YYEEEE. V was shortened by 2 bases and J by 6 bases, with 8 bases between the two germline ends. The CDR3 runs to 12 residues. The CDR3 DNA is TGTGCCAGCAGCTTCCGTGGGCCTGAAGCTTTCTTT. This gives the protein CASSFRGPEAFF.

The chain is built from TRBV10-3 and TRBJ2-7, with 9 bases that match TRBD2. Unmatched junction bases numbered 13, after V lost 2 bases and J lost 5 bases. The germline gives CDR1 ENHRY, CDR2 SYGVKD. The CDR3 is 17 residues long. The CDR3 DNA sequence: TGTGCCATCAGTGAGGCGGGTATTAGCGGGAGATTAGACGAGCAGTACTTC. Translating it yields CAISEAGISGRLDEQYF.

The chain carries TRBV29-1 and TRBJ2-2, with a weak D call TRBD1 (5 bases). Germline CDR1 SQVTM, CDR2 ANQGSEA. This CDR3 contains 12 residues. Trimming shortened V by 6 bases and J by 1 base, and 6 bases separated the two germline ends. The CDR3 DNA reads TGCAGCGTACAGGAGAACACCGGGGAGCTGTTTTTT. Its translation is CSVQENTGELFF.

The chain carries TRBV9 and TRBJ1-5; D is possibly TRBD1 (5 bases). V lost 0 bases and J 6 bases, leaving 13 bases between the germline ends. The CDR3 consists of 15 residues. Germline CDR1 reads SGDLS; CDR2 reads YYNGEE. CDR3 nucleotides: TGTGCCAGCAGCGTAGGGGCAGGGAGAGGTCAGCCCCAGCATTTT. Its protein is CASSVGAGRGQPQHF. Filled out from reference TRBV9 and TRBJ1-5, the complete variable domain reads DSGVTQTPKHLITATGQRVTLRCSPRSGDLSVYWYQQSLDQGLQFLIQYYNGEERAKGNILERFSAQQFPDLHSELNLSSLELGDSALYFCASSVGAGRGQPQHFGDGTRLSIL.

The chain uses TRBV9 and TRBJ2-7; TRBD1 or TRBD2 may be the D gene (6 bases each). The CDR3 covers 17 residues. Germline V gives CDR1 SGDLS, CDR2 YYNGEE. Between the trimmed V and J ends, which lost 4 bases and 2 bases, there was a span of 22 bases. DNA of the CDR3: TGTGCCAGCAGCCCGACGGGGGCAGGCGCCCCTCCCTACGAGCAGTACTTC. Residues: CASSPTGAGAPPYEQYF.

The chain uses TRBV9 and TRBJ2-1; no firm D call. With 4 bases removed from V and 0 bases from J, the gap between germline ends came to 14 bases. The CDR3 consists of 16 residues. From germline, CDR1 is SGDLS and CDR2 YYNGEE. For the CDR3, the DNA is TGTGCCAGCAGCCCGTCCCAAGGTCCCTCCTACAATGAGCAGTTCTTC. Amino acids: CASSPSQGPSYNEQFF. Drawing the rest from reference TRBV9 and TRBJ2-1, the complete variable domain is DSGVTQTPKHLITATGQRVTLRCSPRSGDLSVYWYQQSLDQGLQFLIQYYNGEERAKGNILERFSAQQFPDLHSELNLSSLELGDSALYFCASSPSQGPSYNEQFFGPGTRLTVL.

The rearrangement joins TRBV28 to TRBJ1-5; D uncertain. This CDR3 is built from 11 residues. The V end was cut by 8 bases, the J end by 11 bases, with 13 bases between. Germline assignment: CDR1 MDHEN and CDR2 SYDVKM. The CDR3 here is CASLTGMAQHF. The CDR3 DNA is TGTGCCAGCTTAACCGGCATGGCCCAGCATTTT.

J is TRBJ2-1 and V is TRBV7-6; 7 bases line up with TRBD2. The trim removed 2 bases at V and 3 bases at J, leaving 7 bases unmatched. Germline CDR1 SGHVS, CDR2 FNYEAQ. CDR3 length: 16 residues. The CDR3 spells CASSLSGAGYYNEQFF. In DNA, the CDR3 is TGTGCCAGCAGCTTATCTGGAGCGGGGTACTACAATGAGCAGTTCTTC.

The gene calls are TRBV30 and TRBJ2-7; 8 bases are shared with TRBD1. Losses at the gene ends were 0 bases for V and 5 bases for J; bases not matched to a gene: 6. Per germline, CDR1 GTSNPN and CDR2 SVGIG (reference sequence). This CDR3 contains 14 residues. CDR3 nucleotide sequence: TGTGCCTGGAGTGTACTGCAGGGGGCCGACGAGCAGTACTTC. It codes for CAWSVLQGADEQYF.

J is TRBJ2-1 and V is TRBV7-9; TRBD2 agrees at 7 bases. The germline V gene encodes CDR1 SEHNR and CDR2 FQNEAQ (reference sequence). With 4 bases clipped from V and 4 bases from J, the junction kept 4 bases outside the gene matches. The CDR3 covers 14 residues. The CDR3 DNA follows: TGTGCCAGCAGCTCCGGGCGGGAGTACAATGAGCAGTTCTTC. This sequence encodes CASSSGREYNEQFF.

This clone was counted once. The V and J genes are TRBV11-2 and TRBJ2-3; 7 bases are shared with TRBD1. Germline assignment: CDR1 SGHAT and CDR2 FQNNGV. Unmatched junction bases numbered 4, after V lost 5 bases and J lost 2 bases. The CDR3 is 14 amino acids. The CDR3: CASSPGTATDTQYF. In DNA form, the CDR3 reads TGTGCCAGCAGCCCGGGGACAGCCACAGATACGCAGTATTTT.

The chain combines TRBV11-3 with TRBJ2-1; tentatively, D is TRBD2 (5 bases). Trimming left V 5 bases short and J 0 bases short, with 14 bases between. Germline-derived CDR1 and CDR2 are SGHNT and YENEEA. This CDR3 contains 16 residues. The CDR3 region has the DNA TGTGCCAGCAGCCCTCGACCGGGGAGCTCCTACAATGAGCAGTTCTTC. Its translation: CASSPRPGSSYNEQFF.

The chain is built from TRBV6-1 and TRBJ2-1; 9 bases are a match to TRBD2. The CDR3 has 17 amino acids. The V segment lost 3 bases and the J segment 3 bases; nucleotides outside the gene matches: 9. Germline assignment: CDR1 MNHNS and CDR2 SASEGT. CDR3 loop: CASSDIRLAGFYNEQFF. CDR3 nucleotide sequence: TGTGCCAGCAGTGATATTCGGCTAGCGGGATTCTACAATGAGCAGTTCTTC.